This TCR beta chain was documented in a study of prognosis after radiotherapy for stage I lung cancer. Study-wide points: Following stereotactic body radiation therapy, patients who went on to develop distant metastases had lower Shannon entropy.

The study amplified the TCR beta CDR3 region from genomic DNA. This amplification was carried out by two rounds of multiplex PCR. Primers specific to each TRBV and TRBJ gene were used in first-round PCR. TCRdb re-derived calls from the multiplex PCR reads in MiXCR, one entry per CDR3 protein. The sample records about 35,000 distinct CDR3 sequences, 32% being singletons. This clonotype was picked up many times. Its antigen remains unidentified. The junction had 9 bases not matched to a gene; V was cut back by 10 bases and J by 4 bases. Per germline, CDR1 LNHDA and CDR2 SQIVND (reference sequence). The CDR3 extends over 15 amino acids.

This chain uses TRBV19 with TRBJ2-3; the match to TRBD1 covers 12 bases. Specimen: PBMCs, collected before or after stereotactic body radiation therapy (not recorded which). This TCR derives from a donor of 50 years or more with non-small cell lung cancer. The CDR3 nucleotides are TGTGCCACCCGGGACAGGGGGCTGCTCGCAGATACGCAGTATTTT. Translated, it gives CATRDRGLLADTQYF.